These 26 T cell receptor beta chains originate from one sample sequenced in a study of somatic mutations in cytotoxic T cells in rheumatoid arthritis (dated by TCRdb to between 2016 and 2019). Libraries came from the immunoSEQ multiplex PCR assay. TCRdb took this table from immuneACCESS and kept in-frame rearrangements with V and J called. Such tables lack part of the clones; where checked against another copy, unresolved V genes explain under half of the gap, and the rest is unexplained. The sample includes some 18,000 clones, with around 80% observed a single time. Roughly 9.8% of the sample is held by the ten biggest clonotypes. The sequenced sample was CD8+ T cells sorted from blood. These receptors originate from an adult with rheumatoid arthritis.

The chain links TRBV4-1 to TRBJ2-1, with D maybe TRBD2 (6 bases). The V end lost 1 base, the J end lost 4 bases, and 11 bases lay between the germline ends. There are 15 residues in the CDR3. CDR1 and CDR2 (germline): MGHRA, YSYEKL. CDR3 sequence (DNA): TGCGCCAGCAGCCAAGCCGGGACTCCATACAATGAGCAGTTCTTC. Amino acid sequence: CASSQAGTPYNEQFF.

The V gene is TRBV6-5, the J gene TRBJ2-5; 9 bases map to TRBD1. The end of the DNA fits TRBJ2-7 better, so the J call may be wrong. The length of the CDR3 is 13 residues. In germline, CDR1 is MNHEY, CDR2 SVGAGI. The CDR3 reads CASRPRTGDEQYF. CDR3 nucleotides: TGTGCCAGCAGACCTCGGACAGGGGACGAGCAGTACTTC.

The CDR3 nucleotides are TGTGCCAGCAGTTTCAACGTCCCAAAAGACACTTATAGCAATCAGCCCCAGCATTTT. It encodes CASSFNVPKDTYSNQPQHF. The chain has TRBV6-9 and TRBJ1-5; D gene uncertain. The CDR3 runs 19 residues. Per germline, CDR1 MNHGY and CDR2 SVAAGI. Trimming left V 4 bases short and J 0 bases short, with 22 bases between.

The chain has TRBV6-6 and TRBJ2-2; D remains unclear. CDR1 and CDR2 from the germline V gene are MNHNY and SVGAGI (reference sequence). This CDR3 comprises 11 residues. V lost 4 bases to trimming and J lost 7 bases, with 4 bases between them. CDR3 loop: CASSLIGELFF. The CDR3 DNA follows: TGTGCCAGCAGTTTAATCGGGGAGCTGTTTTTT.

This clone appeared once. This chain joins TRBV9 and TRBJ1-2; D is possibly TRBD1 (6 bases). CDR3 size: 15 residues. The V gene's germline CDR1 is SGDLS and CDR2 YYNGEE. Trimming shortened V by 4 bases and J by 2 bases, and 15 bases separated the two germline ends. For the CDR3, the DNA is TGTGCCAGCAGCCCGCCCCGACAGGAGAACTATGGCTACACCTTC. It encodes CASSPPRQENYGYTF.

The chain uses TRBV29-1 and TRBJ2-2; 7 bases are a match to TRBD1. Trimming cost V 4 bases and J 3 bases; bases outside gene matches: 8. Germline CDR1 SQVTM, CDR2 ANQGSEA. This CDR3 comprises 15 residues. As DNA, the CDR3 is TGCAGCGTTGCAAAGGGGGCAGGGGACACCGGGGAGCTGTTTTTT. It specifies CSVAKGAGDTGELFF.

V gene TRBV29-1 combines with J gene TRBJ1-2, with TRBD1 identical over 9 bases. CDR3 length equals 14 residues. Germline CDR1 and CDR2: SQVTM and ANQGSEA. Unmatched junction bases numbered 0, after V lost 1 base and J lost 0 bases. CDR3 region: CSVEGTGANYGYTF. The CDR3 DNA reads TGCAGCGTTGAAGGGACAGGGGCTAACTATGGCTACACCTTC.

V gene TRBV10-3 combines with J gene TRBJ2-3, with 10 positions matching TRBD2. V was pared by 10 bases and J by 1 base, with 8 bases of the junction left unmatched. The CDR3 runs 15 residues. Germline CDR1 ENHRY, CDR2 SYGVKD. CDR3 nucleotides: TGTGCCACTACGGTGCTAGCGGGGGGCACAGATACGCAGTATTTT. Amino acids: CATTVLAGGTDTQYF.

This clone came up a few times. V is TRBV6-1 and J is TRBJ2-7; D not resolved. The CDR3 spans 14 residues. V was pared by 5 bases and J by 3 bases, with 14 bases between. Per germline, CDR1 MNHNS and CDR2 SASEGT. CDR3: CASSLITLYYEQYF. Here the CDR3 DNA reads TGTGCCAGCAGTCTCATAACTCTTTACTACGAGCAGTACTTC.

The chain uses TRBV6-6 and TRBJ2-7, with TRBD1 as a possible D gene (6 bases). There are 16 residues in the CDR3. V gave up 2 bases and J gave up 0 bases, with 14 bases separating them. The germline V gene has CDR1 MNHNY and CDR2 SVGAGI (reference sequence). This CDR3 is CASSYIRRDTSYEQYF. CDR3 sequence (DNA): TGTGCCAGCAGTTACATTCGCCGGGACACCTCCTACGAGCAGTACTTC.

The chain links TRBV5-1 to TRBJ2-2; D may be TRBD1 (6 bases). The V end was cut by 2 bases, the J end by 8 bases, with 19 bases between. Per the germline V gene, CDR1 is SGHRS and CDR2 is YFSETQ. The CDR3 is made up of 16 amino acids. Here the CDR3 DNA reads TGCGCCAGCAGCTTTGGGATTAACAGGGCGACTGGGGAGCTGTTTTTT. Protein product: CASSFGINRATGELFF.

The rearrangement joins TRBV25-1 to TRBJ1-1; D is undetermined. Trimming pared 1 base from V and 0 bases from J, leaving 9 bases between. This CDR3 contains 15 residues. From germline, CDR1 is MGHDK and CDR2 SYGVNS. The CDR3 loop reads CASSEFRGLNTEAFF. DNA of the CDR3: TGTGCCAGCAGTGAATTTCGGGGATTGAACACTGAAGCTTTCTTT. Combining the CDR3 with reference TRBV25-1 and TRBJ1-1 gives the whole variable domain EADIYQTPRYLVIGTGKKITLECSQTMGHDKMYWYQQDPGMELHLIHYSYGVNSTEKGDLSSESTVSRIRTEHFPLTLESARPSHTSQYLCASSEFRGLNTEAFFGQGTRLTVV.

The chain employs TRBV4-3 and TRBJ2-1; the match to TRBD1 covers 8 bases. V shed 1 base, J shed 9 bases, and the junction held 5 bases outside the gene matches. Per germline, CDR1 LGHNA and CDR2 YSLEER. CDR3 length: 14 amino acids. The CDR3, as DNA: TGCGCCAGCAGCCAAGCAGGACAGGGTGGTGAGCAGTTCTTC. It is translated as CASSQAGQGGEQFF.

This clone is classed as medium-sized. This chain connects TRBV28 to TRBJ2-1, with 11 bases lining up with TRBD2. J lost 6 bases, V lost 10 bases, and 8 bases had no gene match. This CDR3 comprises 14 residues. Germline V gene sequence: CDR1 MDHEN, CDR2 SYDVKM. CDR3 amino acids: CAIDSGGAGNEQFF. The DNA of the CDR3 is TGTGCCATTGATAGCGGGGGGGCCGGCAATGAGCAGTTCTTC.

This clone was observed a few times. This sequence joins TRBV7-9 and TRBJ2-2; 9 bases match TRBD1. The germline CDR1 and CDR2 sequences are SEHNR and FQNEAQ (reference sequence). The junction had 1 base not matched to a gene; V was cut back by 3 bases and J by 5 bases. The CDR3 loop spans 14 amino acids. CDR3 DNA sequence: TGTGCCAGCAGCTTGGACAGGGGAACCGGGGAGCTGTTTTTT. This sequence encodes CASSLDRGTGELFF.

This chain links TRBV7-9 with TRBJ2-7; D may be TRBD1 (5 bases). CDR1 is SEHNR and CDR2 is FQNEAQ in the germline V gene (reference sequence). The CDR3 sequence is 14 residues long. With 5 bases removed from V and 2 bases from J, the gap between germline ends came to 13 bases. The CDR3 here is CASSPTASPYEQYF. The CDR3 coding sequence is TGTGCCAGCAGCCCGACAGCCTCCCCCTACGAGCAGTACTTC.

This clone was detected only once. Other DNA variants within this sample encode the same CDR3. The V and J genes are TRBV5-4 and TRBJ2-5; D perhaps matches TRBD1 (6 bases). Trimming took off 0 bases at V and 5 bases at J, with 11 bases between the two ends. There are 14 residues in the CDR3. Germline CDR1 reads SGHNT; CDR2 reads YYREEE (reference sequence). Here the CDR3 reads CASSLGTDLETQYF. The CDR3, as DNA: TGTGCCAGCAGCTTGGGGACAGACCTTGAGACCCAGTACTTC.

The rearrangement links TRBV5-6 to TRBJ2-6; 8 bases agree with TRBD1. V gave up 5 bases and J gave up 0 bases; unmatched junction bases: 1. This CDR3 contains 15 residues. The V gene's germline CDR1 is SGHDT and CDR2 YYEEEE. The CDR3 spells CASRQGASGANVLTF. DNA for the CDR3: TGTGCCAGCAGGCAGGGGGCCTCTGGGGCCAACGTCCTGACTTTC.

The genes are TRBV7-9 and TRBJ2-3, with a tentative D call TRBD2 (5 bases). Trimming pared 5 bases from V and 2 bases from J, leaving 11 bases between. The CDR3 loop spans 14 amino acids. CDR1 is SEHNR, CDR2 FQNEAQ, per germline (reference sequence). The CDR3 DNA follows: TGTGCCAGCAGCATGGACTTCTCCACAGATACGCAGTATTTT. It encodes CASSMDFSTDTQYF. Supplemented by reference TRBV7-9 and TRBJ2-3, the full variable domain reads DTGVSQNPRHKITKRGQNVTFRCDPISEHNRLYWYRQTLGQGPEFLTYFQNEAQLEKSRLLSDRFSAERPKGSFSTLEIQRTEQGDSAMYLCASSMDFSTDTQYFGPGTRLTVL.

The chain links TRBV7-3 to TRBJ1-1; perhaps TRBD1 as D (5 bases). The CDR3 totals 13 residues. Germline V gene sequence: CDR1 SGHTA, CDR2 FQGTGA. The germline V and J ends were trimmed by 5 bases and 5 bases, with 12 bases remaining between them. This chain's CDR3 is CASSPLGGTEAFF. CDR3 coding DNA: TGTGCCAGCAGCCCCCTTGGGGGAACTGAAGCTTTCTTT.

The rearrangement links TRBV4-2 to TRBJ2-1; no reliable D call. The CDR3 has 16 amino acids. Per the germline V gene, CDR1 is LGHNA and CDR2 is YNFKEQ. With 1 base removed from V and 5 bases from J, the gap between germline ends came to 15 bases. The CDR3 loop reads CASSQVGIWTDNEQFF. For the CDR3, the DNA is TGTGCCAGCAGCCAAGTGGGGATTTGGACGGACAATGAGCAGTTCTTC.

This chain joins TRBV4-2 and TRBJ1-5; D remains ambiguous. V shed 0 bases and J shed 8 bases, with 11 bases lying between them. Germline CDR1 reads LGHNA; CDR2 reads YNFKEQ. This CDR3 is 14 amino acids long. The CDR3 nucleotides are TGTGCCAGCAGCCAAGATAGTGAGATAAAGCCCCAGCATTTT. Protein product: CASSQDSEIKPQHF.

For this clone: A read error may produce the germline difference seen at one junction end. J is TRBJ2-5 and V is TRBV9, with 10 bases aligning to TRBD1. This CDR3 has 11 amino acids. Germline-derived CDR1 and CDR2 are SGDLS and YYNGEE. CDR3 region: CASSGRGTGDF. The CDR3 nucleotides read TGTGCCAGCTCCGGCCGCGGGACAGGGGACTTC.

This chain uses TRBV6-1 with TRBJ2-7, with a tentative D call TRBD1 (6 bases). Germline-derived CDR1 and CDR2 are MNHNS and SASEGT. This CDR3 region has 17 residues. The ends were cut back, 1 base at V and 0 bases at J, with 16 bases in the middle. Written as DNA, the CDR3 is TGTGCCAGCAGTGAAGGGATTCCGGGACAAAGCTCCTACGAGCAGTACTTC. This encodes CASSEGIPGQSSYEQYF.

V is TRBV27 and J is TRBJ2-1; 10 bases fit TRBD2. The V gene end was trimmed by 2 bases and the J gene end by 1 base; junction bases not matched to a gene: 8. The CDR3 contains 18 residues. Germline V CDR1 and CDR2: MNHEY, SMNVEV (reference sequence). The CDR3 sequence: CASSLRAGGPLSYNEQFF. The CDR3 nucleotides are TGTGCCAGCAGTTTAAGAGCGGGGGGGCCATTATCCTACAATGAGCAGTTCTTC.

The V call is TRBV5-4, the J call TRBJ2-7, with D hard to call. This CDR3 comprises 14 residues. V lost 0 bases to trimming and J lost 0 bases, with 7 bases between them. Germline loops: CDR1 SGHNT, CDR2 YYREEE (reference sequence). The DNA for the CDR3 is TGTGCCAGCAGCTTGGGGGTCAGCTCCTACGAGCAGTACTTC. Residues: CASSLGVSSYEQYF.